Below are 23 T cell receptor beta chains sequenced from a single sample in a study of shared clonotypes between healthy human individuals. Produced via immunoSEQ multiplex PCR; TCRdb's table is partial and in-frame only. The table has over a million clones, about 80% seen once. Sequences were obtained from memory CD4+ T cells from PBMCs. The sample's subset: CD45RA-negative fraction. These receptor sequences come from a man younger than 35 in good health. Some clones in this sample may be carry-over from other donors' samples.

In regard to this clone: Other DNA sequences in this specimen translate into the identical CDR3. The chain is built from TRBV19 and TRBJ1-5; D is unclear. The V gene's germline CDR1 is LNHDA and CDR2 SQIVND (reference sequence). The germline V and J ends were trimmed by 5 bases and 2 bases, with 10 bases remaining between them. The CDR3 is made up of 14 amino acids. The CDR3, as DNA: TGTGCCAGTAGTTTGGGCGGCGGCAATCAGCCCCAGCATTTT. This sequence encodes CASSLGGGNQPQHF.

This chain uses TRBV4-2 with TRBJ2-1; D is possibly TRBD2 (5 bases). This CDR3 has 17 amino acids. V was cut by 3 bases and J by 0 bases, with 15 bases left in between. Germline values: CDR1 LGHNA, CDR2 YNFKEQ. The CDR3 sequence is CASSQSQRRSSYNEQFF. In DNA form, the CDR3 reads TGTGCCAGCAGCCAGTCACAGCGGAGGAGCTCCTACAATGAGCAGTTCTTC.

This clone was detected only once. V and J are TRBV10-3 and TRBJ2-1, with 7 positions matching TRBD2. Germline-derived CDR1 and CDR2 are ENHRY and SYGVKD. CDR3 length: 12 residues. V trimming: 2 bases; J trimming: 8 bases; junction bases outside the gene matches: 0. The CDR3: CAISERGDEQFF. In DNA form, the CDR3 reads TGTGCCATCAGTGAGCGGGGGGATGAGCAGTTCTTC.

CDR3 residues: CASSRDADNEQFF. CDR3 coding DNA: TGTGCCAGCAGCCGGGACGCAGACAATGAGCAGTTCTTC. This rearrangement joins TRBV9 to TRBJ2-1; D possibly uses TRBD1 or TRBD2 (5 bases each). CDR1 and CDR2 from the germline V gene are SGDLS and YYNGEE. The CDR3 has 13 residues. Trimming took 4 bases from V and 5 from J, leaving 10 bases between them.

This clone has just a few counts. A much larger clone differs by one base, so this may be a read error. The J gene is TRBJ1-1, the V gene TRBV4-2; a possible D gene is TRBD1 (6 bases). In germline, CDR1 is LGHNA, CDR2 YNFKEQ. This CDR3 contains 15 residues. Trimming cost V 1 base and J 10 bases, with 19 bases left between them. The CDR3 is CASSQVGSRGAGAFF. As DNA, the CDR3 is TGTGCCAGCAGCCAAGTGGGGAGCAGGGGTGCTGGAGCTTTCTTT.

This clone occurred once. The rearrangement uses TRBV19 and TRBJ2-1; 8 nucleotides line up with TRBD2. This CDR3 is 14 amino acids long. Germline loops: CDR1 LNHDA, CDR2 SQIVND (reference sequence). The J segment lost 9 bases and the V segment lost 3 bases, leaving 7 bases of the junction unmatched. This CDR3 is CASSMKRESSEQFF. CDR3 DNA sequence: TGTGCCAGTAGTATGAAGCGGGAGTCCAGTGAGCAGTTCTTC.

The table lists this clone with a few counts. The CDR3 DNA reads as TGTGCCAGCAGCTTAAACCGAGCGGGCTATGGCTACACCTTC. Its protein is CASSLNRAGYGYTF. This chain joins TRBV7-3 and TRBJ1-2, with D uncertain. The length of the CDR3 is 14 residues. Trimming shortened V by 1 base and J by 4 bases, and 10 bases separated the two germline ends. The germline CDR1 and CDR2 sequences are SGHTA and FQGTGA.

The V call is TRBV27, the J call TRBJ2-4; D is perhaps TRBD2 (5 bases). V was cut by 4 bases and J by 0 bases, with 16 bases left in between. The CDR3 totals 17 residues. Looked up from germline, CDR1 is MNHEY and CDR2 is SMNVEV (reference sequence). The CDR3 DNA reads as TGTGCCAGCAGTTCCTCCGCCGAGGGCCTAGCCAAAAACATTCAGTACTTC. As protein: CASSSSAEGLAKNIQYF.

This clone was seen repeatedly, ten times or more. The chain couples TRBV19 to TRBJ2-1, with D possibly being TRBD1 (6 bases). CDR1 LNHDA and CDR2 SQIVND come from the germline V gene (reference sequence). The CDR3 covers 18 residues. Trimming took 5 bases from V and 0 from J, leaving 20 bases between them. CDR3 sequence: CASSPRGGYSSSYNEQFF. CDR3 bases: TGTGCCAGTAGTCCCAGAGGGGGATACTCCAGCTCCTACAATGAGCAGTTCTTC.

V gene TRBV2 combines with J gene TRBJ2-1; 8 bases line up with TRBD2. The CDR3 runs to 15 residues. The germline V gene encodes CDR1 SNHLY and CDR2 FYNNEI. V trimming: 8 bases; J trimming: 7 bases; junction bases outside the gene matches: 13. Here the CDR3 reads CASELAAAAQNEQFF. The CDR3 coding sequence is TGTGCCAGCGAACTAGCGGCTGCGGCTCAGAATGAGCAGTTCTTC.

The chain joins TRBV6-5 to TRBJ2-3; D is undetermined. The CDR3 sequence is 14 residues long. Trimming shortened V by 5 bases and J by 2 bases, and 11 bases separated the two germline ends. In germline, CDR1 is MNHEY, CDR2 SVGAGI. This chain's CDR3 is CASSMRETTDTQYF. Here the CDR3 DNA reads TGTGCCAGCAGTATGCGCGAGACCACAGATACGCAGTATTTT.

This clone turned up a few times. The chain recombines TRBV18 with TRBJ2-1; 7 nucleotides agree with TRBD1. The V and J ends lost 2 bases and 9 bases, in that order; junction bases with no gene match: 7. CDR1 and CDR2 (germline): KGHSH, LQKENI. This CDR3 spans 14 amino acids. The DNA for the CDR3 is TGTGCCAGCTCACCAACTCCCAAGGGGGCTGAGCAGTTCTTC. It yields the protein CASSPTPKGAEQFF.

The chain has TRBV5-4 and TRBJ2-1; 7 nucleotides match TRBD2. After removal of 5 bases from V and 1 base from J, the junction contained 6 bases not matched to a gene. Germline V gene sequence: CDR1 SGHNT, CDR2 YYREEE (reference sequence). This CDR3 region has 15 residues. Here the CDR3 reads CASSQASGSYNEQFF. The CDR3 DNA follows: TGTGCCAGCAGTCAAGCTAGCGGTTCCTACAATGAGCAGTTCTTC.

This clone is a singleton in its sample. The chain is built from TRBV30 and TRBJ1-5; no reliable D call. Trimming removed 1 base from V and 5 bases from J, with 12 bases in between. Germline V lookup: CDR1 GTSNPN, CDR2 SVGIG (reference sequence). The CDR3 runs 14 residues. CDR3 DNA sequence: TGTGCCTGGAGTGGGGGTTTATGGGATCAGCCCCAGCATTTT. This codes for CAWSGGLWDQPQHF.

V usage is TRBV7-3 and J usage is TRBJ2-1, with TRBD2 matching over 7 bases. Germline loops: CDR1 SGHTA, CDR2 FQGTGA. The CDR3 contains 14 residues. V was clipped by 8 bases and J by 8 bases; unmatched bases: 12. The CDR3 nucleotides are TGTGCCAGCGGTTCGGGCGGGAGATTTCATGAGCAGTTCTTC. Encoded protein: CASGSGGRFHEQFF.

Written as DNA, the CDR3 is TGCGCCAGCAGCCAAGTCAGTCCGGGAAACACCATATATTTT. Protein: CASSQVSPGNTIYF. The rearrangement joins TRBV4-1 to TRBJ1-3; D is ambiguous. Germline CDR1 reads MGHRA; CDR2 reads YSYEKL. This CDR3 contains 14 residues. The V gene lost 1 base and the J gene lost 4 bases, with 8 bases spanning the gap.

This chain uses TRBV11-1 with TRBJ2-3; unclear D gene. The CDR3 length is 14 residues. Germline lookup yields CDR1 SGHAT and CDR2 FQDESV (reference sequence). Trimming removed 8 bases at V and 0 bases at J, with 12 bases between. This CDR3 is CASGLMGSTDTQYF. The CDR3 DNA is TGTGCCAGCGGTTTGATGGGAAGCACAGATACGCAGTATTTT.

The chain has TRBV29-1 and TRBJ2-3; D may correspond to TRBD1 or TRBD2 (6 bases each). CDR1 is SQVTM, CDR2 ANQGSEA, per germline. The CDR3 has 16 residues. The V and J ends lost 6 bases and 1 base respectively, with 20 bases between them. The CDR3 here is CSVARTWGARTDTQYF. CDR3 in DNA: TGCAGCGTAGCGCGCACCTGGGGGGCGCGCACAGATACGCAGTATTTT.

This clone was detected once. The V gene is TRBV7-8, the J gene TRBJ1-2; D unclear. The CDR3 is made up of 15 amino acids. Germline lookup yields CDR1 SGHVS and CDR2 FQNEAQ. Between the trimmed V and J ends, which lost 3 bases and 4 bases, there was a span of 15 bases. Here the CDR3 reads CASSLDGRRGYGYTF. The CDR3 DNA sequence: TGTGCCAGCAGCTTGGATGGCAGGCGGGGCTATGGCTACACCTTC.

CDR3 amino acids: CASGRGDTQYF. CDR3 DNA: TGTGCCAGCGGCCGGGGAGATACGCAGTATTTT. The chain joins TRBV6-5 to TRBJ2-3; TRBD2 is a possible D gene (5 bases). The CDR3 runs 11 residues. From germline, CDR1 is MNHEY and CDR2 SVGAGI. Between the trimmed V and J ends, which lost 8 bases and 5 bases, there was a span of 8 bases.

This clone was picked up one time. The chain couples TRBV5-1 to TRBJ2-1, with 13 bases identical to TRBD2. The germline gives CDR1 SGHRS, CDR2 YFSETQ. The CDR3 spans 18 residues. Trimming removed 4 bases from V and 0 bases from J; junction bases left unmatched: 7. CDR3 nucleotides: TGCGCCAGCAGCCGAGTCGGGACTAGCGGGATCTCCTACAATGAGCAGTTCTTC. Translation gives CASSRVGTSGISYNEQFF.

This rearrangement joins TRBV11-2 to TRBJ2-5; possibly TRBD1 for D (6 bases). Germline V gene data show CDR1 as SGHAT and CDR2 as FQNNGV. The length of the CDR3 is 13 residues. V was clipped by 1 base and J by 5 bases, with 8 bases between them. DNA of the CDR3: TGTGCCAGCAGCTTAGCCAGGGGTGAGACCCAGTACTTC. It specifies CASSLARGETQYF.

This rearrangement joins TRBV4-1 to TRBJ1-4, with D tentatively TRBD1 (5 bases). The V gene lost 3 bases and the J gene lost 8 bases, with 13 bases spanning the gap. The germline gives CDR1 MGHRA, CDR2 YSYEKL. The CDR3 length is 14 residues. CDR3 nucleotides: TGCGCCAGCAGCCACCTGCGGGGGTTGGAAAAACTGTTTTTT. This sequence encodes CASSHLRGLEKLFF.